The present T cell receptor beta chain was sequenced within a study of identical twins. Study-level points and caveats: Some out-of-frame alpha sequences were shared by twins, and these showed excess low generation probability.

With regard to this clonotype: Antigen unknown.

Template switching introduced a universal primer site, and the cDNA bore unique molecular identifiers. TCRdb re-analysed the 5' RACE reads in MiXCR, keeping a single row per CDR3 protein. This sample has around 530,000 distinct CDR3 sequences; 13% to 15% occur once, and the top ten carry roughly 0.4%. V was shortened by 4 bases and J by 5 bases, with 11 bases between the two germline ends. CDR1 and CDR2 (germline): KGHSH, LQKENI. The CDR3 totals 13 residues. These data were also reused for a study on yellow fever vaccine responses in identical twins.

Sequenced: CD4+ T cells sorted from blood. The chain joins TRBV18 to TRBJ1-1; D not resolved. This TCR derives from a woman in her late teens or twenties in good health. The CDR3 nucleotides read TGTGCCAGCTCACTGACCGCTCAAACTGAAGCTTTCTTT. The encoded protein is CASSLTAQTEAFF.